Included here is one T cell receptor beta chain sequence, with context. Its antigen remains unidentified. The data belong to a study of cytomegalovirus exposure and HLA in healthy donors. A multiplex PCR was run with 60 Vbeta primers and 13 Jbeta primers. Assay: immunoSEQ multiplex PCR; the TCRdb copy retains only in-frame clones and omits some. The sample shows around 110,000 clones, approximately 70% of them seen only once. The study's findings and limits: Altogether, 150 to 200 TCR beta chains were recorded as cytomegalovirus-associated.

Sequencing used PBMCs. The sequence came from a young man in good health and CMV-seropositive.

CDR3 in amino acids: CASSHGEGETQYF. The CDR3 nucleotides read TGCGCCAGCAGCCACGGGGAGGGAGAGACCCAGTACTTC. The rearrangement links TRBV5-1 to TRBJ2-5; 7 bases align to TRBD2. The CDR3 runs to 13 residues. Trimming removed 4 bases from V and 4 bases from J; junction bases left unmatched: 4. Germline values: CDR1 SGHRS, CDR2 YFSETQ.